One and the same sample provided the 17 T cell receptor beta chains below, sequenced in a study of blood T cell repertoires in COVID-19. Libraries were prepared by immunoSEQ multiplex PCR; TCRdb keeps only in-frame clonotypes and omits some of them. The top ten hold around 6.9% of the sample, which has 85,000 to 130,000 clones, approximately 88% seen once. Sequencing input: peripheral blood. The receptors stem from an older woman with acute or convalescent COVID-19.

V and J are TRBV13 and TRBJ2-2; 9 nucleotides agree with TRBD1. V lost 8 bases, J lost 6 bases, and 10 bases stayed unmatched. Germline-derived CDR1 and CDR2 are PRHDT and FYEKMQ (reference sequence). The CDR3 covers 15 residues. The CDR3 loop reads CASAGGTGYSGELFF. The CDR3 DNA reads TGTGCCAGCGCGGGCGGGACAGGGTATTCCGGGGAGCTGTTTTTT.

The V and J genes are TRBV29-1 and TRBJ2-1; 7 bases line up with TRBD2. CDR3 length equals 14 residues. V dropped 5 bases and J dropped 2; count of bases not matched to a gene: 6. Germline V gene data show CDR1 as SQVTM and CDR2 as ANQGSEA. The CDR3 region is CSVRAGRTYNEQFF. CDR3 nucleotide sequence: TGCAGCGTTAGAGCGGGACGGACCTACAATGAGCAGTTCTTC.

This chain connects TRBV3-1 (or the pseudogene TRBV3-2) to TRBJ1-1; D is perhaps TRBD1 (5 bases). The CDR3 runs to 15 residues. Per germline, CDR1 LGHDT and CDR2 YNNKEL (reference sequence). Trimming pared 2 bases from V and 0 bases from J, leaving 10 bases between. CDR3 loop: CASSQMGGMNTEAFF. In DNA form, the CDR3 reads TGTGCCAGCAGCCAAATGGGGGGGATGAACACTGAAGCTTTCTTT.

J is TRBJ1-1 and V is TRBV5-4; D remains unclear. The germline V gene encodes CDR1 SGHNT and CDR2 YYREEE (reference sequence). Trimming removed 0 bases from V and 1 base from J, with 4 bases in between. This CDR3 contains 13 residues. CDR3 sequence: CASSLAGNTEAFF. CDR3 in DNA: TGTGCCAGCAGCTTGGCGGGGAACACTGAAGCTTTCTTT.

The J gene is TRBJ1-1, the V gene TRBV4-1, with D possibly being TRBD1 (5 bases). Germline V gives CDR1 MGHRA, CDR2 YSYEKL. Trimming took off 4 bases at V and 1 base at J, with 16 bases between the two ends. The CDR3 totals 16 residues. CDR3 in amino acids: CASSLPPGGENTEAFF. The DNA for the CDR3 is TGCGCCAGCAGCCTTCCTCCGGGGGGAGAGAACACTGAAGCTTTCTTT.

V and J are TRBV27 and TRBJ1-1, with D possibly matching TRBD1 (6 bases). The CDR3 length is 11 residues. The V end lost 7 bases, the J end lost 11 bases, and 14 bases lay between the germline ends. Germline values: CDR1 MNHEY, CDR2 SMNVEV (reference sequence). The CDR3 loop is CASIRGRAAFF. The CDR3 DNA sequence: TGTGCCAGCATTAGGGGGAGGGCGGCTTTCTTT.

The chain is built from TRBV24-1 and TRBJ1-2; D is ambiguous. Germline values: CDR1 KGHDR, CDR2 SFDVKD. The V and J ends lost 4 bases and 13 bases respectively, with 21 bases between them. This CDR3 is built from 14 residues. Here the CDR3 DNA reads TGTGCCACCAGTGACACCTCCGGCCGGGGTGGTAGCACCTTC. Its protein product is CATSDTSGRGGSTF.

This CDR3 is CAIEPGSSGHYNEQFF. The CDR3 DNA reads as TGTGCCATCGAACCCGGGTCTAGCGGCCATTACAATGAGCAGTTCTTC. The chain couples TRBV10-3 to TRBJ2-1, with TRBD2 matching over 7 bases. The CDR3 is 16 residues long. The germline V gene has CDR1 ENHRY and CDR2 SYGVKD. Germline trimming cut 8 bases from V and 4 bases from J; bases unmatched to any gene: 14.

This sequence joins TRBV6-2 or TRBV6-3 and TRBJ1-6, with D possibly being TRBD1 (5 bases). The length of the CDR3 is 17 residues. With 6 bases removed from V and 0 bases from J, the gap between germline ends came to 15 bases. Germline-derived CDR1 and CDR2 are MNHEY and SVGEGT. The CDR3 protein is CASSPRGRSSYNSPLHF. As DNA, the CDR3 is TGTGCCAGCAGCCCTAGGGGCCGAAGCTCCTATAATTCACCCCTCCACTTT.

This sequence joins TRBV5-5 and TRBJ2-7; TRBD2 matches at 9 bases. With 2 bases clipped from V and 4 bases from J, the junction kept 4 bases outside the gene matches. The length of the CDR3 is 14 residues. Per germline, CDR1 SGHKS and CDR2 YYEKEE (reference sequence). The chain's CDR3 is CASSLRLAAYEQYF. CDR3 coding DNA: TGTGCCAGCAGCTTACGACTAGCGGCTTACGAGCAGTACTTC.

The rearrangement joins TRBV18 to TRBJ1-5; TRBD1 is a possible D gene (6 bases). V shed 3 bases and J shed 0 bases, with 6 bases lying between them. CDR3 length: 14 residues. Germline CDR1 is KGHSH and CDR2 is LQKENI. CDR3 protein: CASSPDSSNQPQHF. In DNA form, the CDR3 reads TGTGCCAGCTCACCGGACAGTAGCAATCAGCCCCAGCATTTT.

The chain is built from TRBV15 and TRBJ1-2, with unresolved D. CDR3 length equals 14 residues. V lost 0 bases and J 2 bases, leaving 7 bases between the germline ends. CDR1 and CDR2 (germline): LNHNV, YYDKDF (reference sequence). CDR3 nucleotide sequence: TGTGCCACCAGCAGAGATCGAGGAAACTATGGCTACACCTTC. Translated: CATSRDRGNYGYTF.

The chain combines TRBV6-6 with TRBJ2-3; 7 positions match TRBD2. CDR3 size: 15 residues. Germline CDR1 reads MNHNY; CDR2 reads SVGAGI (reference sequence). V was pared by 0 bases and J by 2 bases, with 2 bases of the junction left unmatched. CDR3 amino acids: CASSYSGGNTDTQYF. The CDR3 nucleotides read TGTGCCAGCAGTTACTCGGGGGGGAACACAGATACGCAGTATTTT.

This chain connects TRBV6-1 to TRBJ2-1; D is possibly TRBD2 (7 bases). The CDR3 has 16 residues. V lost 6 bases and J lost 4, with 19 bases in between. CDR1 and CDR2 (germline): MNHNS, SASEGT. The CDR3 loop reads CASSETGRGVYNEQFF. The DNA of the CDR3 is TGTGCCAGCAGCGAAACAGGGAGGGGTGTTTACAATGAGCAGTTCTTC.

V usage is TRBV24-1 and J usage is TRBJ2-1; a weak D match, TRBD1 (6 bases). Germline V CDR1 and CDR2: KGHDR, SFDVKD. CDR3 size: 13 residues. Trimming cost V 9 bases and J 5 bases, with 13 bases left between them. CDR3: CATSRGKDNEQFF. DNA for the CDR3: TGTGCCACCTCCAGGGGTAAGGACAATGAGCAGTTCTTC.

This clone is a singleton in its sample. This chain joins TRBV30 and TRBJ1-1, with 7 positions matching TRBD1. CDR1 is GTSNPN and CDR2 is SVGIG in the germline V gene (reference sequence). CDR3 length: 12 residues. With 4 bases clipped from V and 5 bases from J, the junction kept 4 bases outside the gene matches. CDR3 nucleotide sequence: TGTGCCTGGAACAGGGGAGGTACTGAAGCTTTCTTT. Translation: CAWNRGGTEAFF.

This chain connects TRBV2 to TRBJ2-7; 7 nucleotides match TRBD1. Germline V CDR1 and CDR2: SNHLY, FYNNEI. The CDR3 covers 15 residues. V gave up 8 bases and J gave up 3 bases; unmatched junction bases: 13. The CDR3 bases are TGTGCCAGCTCCAACTATCGGACAGGTGGCTACGAGCAGTACTTC. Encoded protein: CASSNYRTGGYEQYF.